The present T cell receptor beta chain was sequenced within a study of graft-versus-host responses after intestinal transplantation. The V end was cut by 4 bases, the J end by 6 bases, with 16 bases between. CDR3 length equals 14 residues. Germline V gives CDR1 LGHNA, CDR2 YNFKEQ. Regarding this clone: Its antigen remains unidentified.

Overall study findings and caveats: Some GvH clones were seen earlier in gut or blood, suggesting intestinal origin.

Only in-frame clones appear in the TCRdb table, and some are missing; sequencing was by immunoSEQ multiplex PCR. Here the sample spans 37,000 or so clones, roughly 89% being singletons. The chain is built from TRBV4-2 and TRBJ2-7; D is possibly TRBD2 (5 bases). The sequence was collected from a human patient who received an intestinal transplant, so some T cells may come from the graft donor. The material sequenced was PBMCs, taken about 330 days after intestinal transplant. Written as DNA, the CDR3 is TGTGCCAGCAGCCGTCAACTAGATTCGGTCGAGCAGTACTTC. Its protein product is CASSRQLDSVEQYF.